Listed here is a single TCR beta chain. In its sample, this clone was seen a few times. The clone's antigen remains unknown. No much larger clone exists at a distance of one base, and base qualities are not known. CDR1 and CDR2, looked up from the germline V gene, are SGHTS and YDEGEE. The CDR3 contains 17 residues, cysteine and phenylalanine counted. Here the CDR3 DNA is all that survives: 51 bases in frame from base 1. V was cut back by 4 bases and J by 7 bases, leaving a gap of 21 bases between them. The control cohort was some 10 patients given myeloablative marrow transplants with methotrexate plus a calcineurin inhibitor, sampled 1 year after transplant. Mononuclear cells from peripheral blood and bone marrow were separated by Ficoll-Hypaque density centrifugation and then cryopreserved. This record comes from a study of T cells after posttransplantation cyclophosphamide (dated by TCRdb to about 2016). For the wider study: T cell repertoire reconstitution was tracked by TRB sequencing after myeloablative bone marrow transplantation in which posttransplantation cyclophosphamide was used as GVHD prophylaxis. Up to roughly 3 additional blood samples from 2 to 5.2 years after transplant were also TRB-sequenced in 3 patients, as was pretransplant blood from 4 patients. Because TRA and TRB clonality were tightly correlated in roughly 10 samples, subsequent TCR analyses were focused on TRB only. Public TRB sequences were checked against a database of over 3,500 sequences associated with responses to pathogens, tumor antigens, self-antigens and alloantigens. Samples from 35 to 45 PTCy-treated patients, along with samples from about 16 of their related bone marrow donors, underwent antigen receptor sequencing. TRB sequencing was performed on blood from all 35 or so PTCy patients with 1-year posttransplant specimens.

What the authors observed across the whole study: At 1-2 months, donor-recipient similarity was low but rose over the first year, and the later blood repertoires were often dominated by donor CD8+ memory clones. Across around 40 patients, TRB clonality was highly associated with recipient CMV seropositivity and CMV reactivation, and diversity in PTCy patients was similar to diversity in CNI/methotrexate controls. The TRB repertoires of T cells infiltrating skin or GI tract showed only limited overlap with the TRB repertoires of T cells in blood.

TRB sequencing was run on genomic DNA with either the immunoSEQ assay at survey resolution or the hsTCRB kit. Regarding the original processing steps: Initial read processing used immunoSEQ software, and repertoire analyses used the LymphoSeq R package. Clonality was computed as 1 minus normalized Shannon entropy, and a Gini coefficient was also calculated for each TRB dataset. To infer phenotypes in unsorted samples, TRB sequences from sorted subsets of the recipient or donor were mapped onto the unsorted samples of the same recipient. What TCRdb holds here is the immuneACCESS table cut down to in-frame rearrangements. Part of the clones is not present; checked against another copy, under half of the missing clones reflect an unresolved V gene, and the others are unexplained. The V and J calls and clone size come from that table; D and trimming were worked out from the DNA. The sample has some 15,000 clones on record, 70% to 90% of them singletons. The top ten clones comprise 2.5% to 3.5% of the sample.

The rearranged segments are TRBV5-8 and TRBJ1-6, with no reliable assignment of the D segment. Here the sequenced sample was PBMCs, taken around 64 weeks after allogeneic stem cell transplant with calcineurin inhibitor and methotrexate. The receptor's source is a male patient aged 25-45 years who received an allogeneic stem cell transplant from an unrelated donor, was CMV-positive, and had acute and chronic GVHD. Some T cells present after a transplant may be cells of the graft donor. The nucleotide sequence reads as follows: TGTGCCAGCAGCGCGGGGTCCCGTCCCGGAGGAAATTCACCCCTCCACTTT. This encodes CASSAGSRPGGNSPLHF. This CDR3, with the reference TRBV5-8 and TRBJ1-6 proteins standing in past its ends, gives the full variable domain EAGVTQSPTHLIKTRGQQATLRCSPISGHTSVYWYQQALGLGLQFLLWYDEGEERNRGNFPPRFSGRQFPNYSSELNVNALELEDSALYLCASSAGSRPGGNSPLHFGNGTRLTVT.